This T cell receptor (beta chain) was retrieved from a study of blood T cell repertoires in COVID-19. The overall study: COVID-19 samples, acute and convalescent, were from the United States, Italy and Spain. Sample material is recorded as cDNA or gDNA derived from T cells, B-cell-depleted T cells, or PBMCs.

In the original analysis: Estimation of nucleated cell counts relied on the amplification of reference gene primers. The protocol was immunoSEQ multiplex PCR, while the TCRdb copy is restricted to in-frame clones and leaves out a portion. V, J and clone size are those of that table, while D and trimming were read from the DNA. Among about 94,000 clones listed, roughly 80% were seen once. The CDR3 sequence is 17 residues long. In germline, CDR1 is LGHDT, CDR2 YNNKEL (reference sequence). Trimming stripped 0 bases from V and 2 bases from J, with 13 bases between. Specimen: peripheral blood. J is TRBJ1-4 and V is TRBV3-1 (or the pseudogene TRBV3-2); D ambiguous. The clonotype originates from a human donor in a cohort sampled during active COVID-19. This chain's CDR3 is CASSQDSGGLTNEKLFF. Here the CDR3 DNA reads TGTGCCAGCAGCCAAGATTCGGGAGGGCTGACTAATGAAAAACTGTTTTTT.